This T cell receptor (beta chain) was profiled in a study of OX40 agonist ivuxolimab in advanced cancers. As for the study in general: The patients got ivuxolimab, which is an agonistic anti-OX40 (CD134) antibody. A history of anti-PD-1, anti-PD-L1 or anti-CTLA-4 therapy was acceptable, and about 40% had some. Dose-escalation patients were diagnosed with hepatocellular carcinoma, melanoma, renal cell cancer or head and neck cancer.

Patients had blood sampled at baseline and again on cycle 4 day 1 and cycle 7 day 1. V trimming: 3 bases; J trimming: 4 bases; junction bases outside the gene matches: 5. This CDR3 has 15 residues. The V gene's germline CDR1 is LGHNA and CDR2 YNFKEQ. The table came from immunoSEQ multiplex PCR; TCRdb's copy has only in-frame clones and leaves some out. The sample yields about 12,000 clones, about nine tenths seen once. The sample was CD4+ or CD8+ T cells sorted from blood, taken in a trial of the OX40 agonist ivuxolimab. The chain couples TRBV4-2 to TRBJ2-3; TRBD1 aligns across 9 bases. The source is an adult with an advanced solid tumor such as melanoma, head and neck, liver or kidney cancer. The CDR3 DNA sequence: TGTGCCAGCAGCCACCCGGACAGGGGCTCAGATACGCAGTATTTT. Translation gives CASSHPDRGSDTQYF.